This entry concerns a single T cell receptor (beta chain). The record originates from a study of PD-1 blockade in classical Hodgkin lymphoma. At the level of the study: Each patient was given nivolumab 3 mg/kg through a vein every 2 weeks.

The CDR3 has 16 amino acids. The V and J ends lost 0 bases and 6 bases, in that order; junction bases with no gene match: 8. Germline V gene lookup returns CDR1 MGHRA and CDR2 YSYEKL. Clones were sequenced by immunoSEQ multiplex PCR, and TCRdb holds only the in-frame ones, with some missing. The sample shows some 40,000 clones, over 60% of them seen only once. Patients all relapsed after autologous stem cell transplantation, and there was variation in brentuximab vedotin exposure. Best response was recorded as complete response, partial response or progressive disease. V is TRBV4-1 and J is TRBJ1-5; 7 positions match TRBD1. This clonotype originated in a human donor with classical Hodgkin lymphoma. The material sequenced was peripheral blood mononuclear cells (PBMCs), taken at baseline. The CDR3: CASSQDDREWGQPQHF. The CDR3 DNA sequence: TGCGCCAGCAGCCAAGATGACAGGGAGTGGGGTCAGCCCCAGCATTTT.